What follows describes a single TCR beta chain. J gave up 4 bases and V 5 bases, and 9 bases lay outside the gene matches. This CDR3 spans 16 amino acids. CDR1 and CDR2 (germline): MNHNY, SVGAGI (reference sequence). These data originate in a study of OX40 agonist ivuxolimab in advanced cancers. Produced via immunoSEQ multiplex PCR; TCRdb's table is partial and in-frame only. The data hold more than 100,000 clones, with more than 85% observed a single time. The material was CD4+ or CD8+ T cells sorted from blood, obtained in a trial of the OX40 agonist ivuxolimab. This receptor was taken from an adult with an advanced solid tumor such as melanoma, head and neck, liver or kidney cancer. The V call is TRBV6-6, the J call TRBJ2-1, with TRBD2 matching over 9 bases. CDR3 sequence (DNA): TGTGCCAGCAGTCCGCCGGGCAGCGGGGGGTACAATGAGCAGTTCTTC. This translates into CASSPPGSGGYNEQFF.